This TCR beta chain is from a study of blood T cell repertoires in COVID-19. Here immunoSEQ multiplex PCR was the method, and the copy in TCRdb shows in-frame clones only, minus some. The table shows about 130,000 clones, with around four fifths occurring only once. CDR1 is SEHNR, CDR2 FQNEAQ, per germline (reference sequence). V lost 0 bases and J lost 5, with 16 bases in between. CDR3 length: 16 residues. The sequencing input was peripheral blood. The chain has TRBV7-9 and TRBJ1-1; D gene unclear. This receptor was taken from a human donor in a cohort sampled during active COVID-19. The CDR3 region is CASSLALLSGGTEAFF. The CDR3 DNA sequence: TGTGCCAGCAGCTTAGCCCTCCTCTCGGGTGGGACTGAAGCTTTCTTT.